This T cell receptor (beta chain) came from a study of T cells in Graves' hyperthyroidism and ophthalmopathy. Uncontrolled infection, other autoimmune disease, pregnancy or lactation led to exclusion. This clonotype was found once. What was amplified from RNA transcripts were TCR beta CDR3 regions. Carried out on the TCR CDR3, a first-round RT-PCR used the HTBI primer set. TCRdb passed the multiplex PCR reads through MiXCR, listing each CDR3 protein once. The sample yields some 800,000 distinct CDR3 sequences, over 35% seen once. This TCR was recovered from a man in his late teens or twenties with Graves' hyperthyroidism. The sample comprised blood.

CDR3 sequence reads: CATSRDQYRANVLTF. CDR3 sequence (DNA): TGTGCCACCAGCAGAGATCAATACAGGGCCAACGTCCTGACTTTC. The chain uses TRBV15 and TRBJ2-6; D is uncertain. V gave up 0 bases and J gave up 5 bases, with 8 bases separating them. CDR1 is LNHNV, CDR2 YYDKDF, per germline (reference sequence). This CDR3 has 15 amino acids.